The rows below give T cell receptor beta chains drawn from one sample of a study of T-cell reconstitution after alpha-beta-depleted transplantation in children. MiXCR, run by TCRdb on the PCR reads, gives a single entry per CDR3 protein. The table shows roughly 500,000 distinct CDR3 sequences, with around 19% occurring only once. This specimen consisted of PBMCs from the stem cell graft donor, obtained from the stem cell graft. Every receptor here comes from a human donor who donated a stem cell graft to a child with acute lymphoblastic leukemia. Both conserved end residues are part of each CDR3. D genes are given only for firm matches. The size field is filled for only some rows; it gives once, few, many or a size class.

TRBV6-5	TRBD1	few	TRBJ2-3	17	TGTGCCAGCAGTTACTTCCCGGGACAGGGTTACACAGATACGCAGTATTTT	CASSYFPGQGYTDTQYF
TRBV4-1	NA	NA	TRBJ2-3	18	TGCGCCAGCAGCCAAGATCAGGGGGCTCTAGCGGAGAGGGATACGCAGTATTTT	CASSQDQGALAERDTQYF
TRBV6-5	NA	few	TRBJ2-7	13	TGTGCCAGCAGTTACGGATGGTCCTACGAGCAGTACTTC	CASSYGWSYEQYF
TRBV6-1	TRBD2	NA	TRBJ2-5	16	TGTGCCAGCGGGGAACTAGCGGGAGTAGGGCAAGCGACCCAGTACTTC	CASGELAGVGQATQYF
TRBV14	NA	NA	TRBJ2-7	13	TGTGCCAGCGGGATCCGGGGCGCGGGCGAGCAGTACTTC	CASGIRGAGEQYF
TRBV28	NA	NA	TRBJ1-2	15	TGTGCCAGCAGTTTAGTGGGCGGAGACTACTATGGCTACACCTTC	CASSLVGGDYYGYTF
TRBV12-3/TRBV12-4	NA	many	TRBJ2-3	12	TGTGCCAGCAGCATAAGCACAGATACGCAGTATTTT	CASSISTDTQYF
TRBV3-1	NA	few	TRBJ2-5	11	TGTGCCAGCAGCCAAGACGAGACCCAGTACTTC	CASSQDETQYF
TRBV27	TRBD2	NA	TRBJ2-2	14	TGTGCCAGCAGACTAGCGGGAGGGAACGGGGAGCTGTTTTTT	CASRLAGGNGELFF
TRBV20-1	TRBD2	few	TRBJ2-1	15	TGCAGTGCCTCCGGACTAGCGGGACTCTACAATGAGCAGTTCTTC	CSASGLAGLYNEQFF
TRBV20-1	NA	few	TRBJ2-1	14	TGCAGTGCTAGCAGGCCACTGGGTTACAATGAGCAGTTCTTC	CSASRPLGYNEQFF
TRBV11-2	NA	few	TRBJ2-3	13	TGTGCCAGCACCGCACTCGTGTCGGATACGCAGTATTTT	CASTALVSDTQYF
TRBV10-2	NA	NA	TRBJ1-5	13	TGCGCCAGCAGTGTGGACAGATATCAGCCCCAGCATTTT	CASSVDRYQPQHF
TRBV2	TRBD1	once	TRBJ1-2	15	TGTGCCAGCAGTGAAGAAGACAGGGGATTAGAGGGCTACACCTTC	CASSEEDRGLEGYTF
TRBV24-1	TRBD1	few	TRBJ2-7	16	TGTGCCACCAGTGGACCCGGACAGGGCTCAGCCTACGAGCAGTACTTC	CATSGPGQGSAYEQYF
TRBV12-3/TRBV12-4	TRBD1	NA	TRBJ1-1	16	TGTGCCAGCAGTTTAAGGACAGGGCGGTCCGGTCTTGGAGCTTTCTTT	CASSLRTGRSGLGAFF
TRBV27	TRBD1	few	TRBJ2-7	14	TGTGCCAGCAGGCGAGACAGGGGAATCTACGAGCAGTACTTC	CASRRDRGIYEQYF
TRBV5-1	NA	once	TRBJ1-1	15	TGCGCCAGCAGCTTGGAACGGGGTTGGAACACTGAAGCTTTCTTT	CASSLERGWNTEAFF
TRBV11-2	TRBD2	few	TRBJ2-6	13	TGTGCCAGCAGCTTAGCCGGACTAGGCGTCCTGACTTTC	CASSLAGLGVLTF
TRBV5-1	TRBD1	NA	TRBJ2-1	16	TGCGCCAGCAGCCCTAGAACAGGGGGCCCTAACAATGAGCAGTTCTTC	CASSPRTGGPNNEQFF
TRBV11-2	NA	NA	TRBJ1-2	15	TGTGCCAGCAGCGGCCTGGAGGGGCGCGACTATGGCTACACCTTC	CASSGLEGRDYGYTF
TRBV3-1	TRBD1	NA	TRBJ2-7	18	TGTGCCTGCAGCCAATTGGTTGCCTCCGGGACAGAAATCTACGAGCAGTACTTC	CACSQLVASGTEIYEQYF